This T cell receptor (beta chain) was captured by sequencing in a study of blood T cells in healthy people across ages. With a J-beta primer mix and a sample-barcoded 5' primer, a second PCR ran 7 to 11 cycles. TCRdb redid the calling of the 5' RACE reads with MiXCR, one entry per CDR3 protein. The sample includes 900,000 to 950,000 distinct CDR3 sequences, almost 30% seen only once; the top ten take 9.5% to 13%. This CDR3 region has 14 residues. The V end was cut by 7 bases, the J end by 5 bases, with 15 bases between. The same sample was also studied in work on T cells of mothers and their children. That publication notes: All donors were healthy and Caucasian; they were a few mothers and their six children. Related mother-child pairs showed slightly higher but non-significant overlap than unrelated pairs.

V and J are TRBV12-3 or TRBV12-4 and TRBJ1-5, with D hard to call. Material: blood. This TCR derives from a middle-aged woman in good health. Written as DNA, the CDR3 is TGTGCCAGCAAAGGCATGGCGATCCATCAGCCCCAGCATTTT. Its translation is CASKGMAIHQPQHF.